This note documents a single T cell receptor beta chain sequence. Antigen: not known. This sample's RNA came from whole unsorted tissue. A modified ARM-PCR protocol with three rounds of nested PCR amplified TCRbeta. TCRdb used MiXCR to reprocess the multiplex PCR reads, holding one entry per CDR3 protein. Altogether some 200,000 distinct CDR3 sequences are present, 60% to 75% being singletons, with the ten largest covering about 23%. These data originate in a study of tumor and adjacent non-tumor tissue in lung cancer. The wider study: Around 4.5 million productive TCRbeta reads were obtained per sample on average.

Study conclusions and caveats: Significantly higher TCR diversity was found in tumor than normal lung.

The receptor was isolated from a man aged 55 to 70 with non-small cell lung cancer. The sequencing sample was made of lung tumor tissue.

Here the CDR3 reads CATSLPEDEQYF. The CDR3 nucleotides read TGTGCCACTAGTTTACCGGAGGACGAGCAGTACTTC. The chain combines TRBV28 with TRBJ2-7; perhaps TRBD2 as D (5 bases). CDR3 size: 12 residues. The germline CDR1 and CDR2 sequences are MDHEN and SYDVKM. Trimming took 10 bases from V and 5 from J, leaving 15 bases between them.